These T cell receptor beta chains were read from a single sample in a study of identifying expanded T cells in peripheral blood. TCRdb's table, derived via immunoSEQ multiplex PCR, lists solely in-frame clones and lacks some. The profile shows around 91,000 clones, 88% of them singletons. The sequenced sample was blood. Every receptor here comes from a person aged 18 to 69 in good health. The CDR3 runs from the conserved cysteine through the conserved F or W. The D gene is left open where the match is weak. Some rows mark clone size as missing; the rest say once, few, many or name a class of expanded clone.

clone_size: .; d_call: .; v_call: TRBV11-2; j_call: TRBJ2-7; cdr3_nt: TGTGCCAGCAGCTTAGGACCCTCCTACGAGCAGTACTTC; cdr3_aa: CASSLGPSYEQYF
clone_size: .; d_call: .; v_call: TRBV27; j_call: TRBJ1-4; cdr3_nt: TGTGCCAGCAAATACAGGGTGTCGAATGAAAAACTGTTTTTT; cdr3_aa: CASKYRVSNEKLFF
clone_size: .; d_call: .; v_call: TRBV28; j_call: TRBJ1-2; cdr3_nt: TGTGCCAGCAGTTTACCGGGGGGTGTGAATGGCTACACCTTC; cdr3_aa: CASSLPGGVNGYTF
clone_size: .; d_call: TRBD1; v_call: TRBV9; j_call: TRBJ2-7; cdr3_nt: TGTGCCAGCAGCACAGGACAGGGGTATCCCGACGAGCAGTACTTC; cdr3_aa: CASSTGQGYPDEQYF
clone_size: .; d_call: .; v_call: TRBV10-1; j_call: TRBJ1-2; cdr3_nt: TGCGCCAGCGACCGACCCCAGGGATGGAACTATAACTATGGCTACACCTTC; cdr3_aa: CASDRPQGWNYNYGYTF
clone_size: .; d_call: .; v_call: TRBV13; j_call: TRBJ1-2; cdr3_nt: TGTGCCAGCAGCCAGACAGCTAACTATGGCTACACCTTC; cdr3_aa: CASSQTANYGYTF
clone_size: .; d_call: .; v_call: TRBV9; j_call: TRBJ2-7; cdr3_nt: TGTGCCAGCTGCCTGGATTGGGGGAAAGTGTGGGAGCAGTACTTC; cdr3_aa: CASCLDWGKVWEQYF
clone_size: .; d_call: .; v_call: TRBV30; j_call: TRBJ1-1; cdr3_nt: TGTGCCTGGGGGCAGGAGAACACTGAAGCTTTCTTT; cdr3_aa: CAWGQENTEAFF
clone_size: .; d_call: TRBD2; v_call: TRBV13; j_call: TRBJ2-3; cdr3_nt: TGTGCCAGCAGCTCCCCCCTAGCGGGAGGGCCGGATACGCAGTATTTT; cdr3_aa: CASSSPLAGGPDTQYF
clone_size: .; d_call: .; v_call: TRBV30; j_call: TRBJ2-7; cdr3_nt: TGTGCCTGGAGTGTACCGGGTGAGCAGTACTTC; cdr3_aa: CAWSVPGEQYF
clone_size: .; d_call: TRBD2; v_call: TRBV19; j_call: TRBJ2-3; cdr3_nt: TGTGCCAGTAGTATAACGGGAGGAGGGGTCACAGATACGCAGTATTTT; cdr3_aa: CASSITGGGVTDTQYF
clone_size: .; d_call: .; v_call: TRBV28; j_call: TRBJ2-1; cdr3_nt: TGTGCCAGCAGTGGAAACAATGAGCAGTTCTTC; cdr3_aa: CASSGNNEQFF
clone_size: once; d_call: .; v_call: TRBV5-1; j_call: TRBJ1-5; cdr3_nt: TGCGCCAGCAGCTGGGGGGAGGGGTTCAATCAGCCCCAGCATTTT; cdr3_aa: CASSWGEGFNQPQHF
clone_size: .; d_call: TRBD1; v_call: TRBV18; j_call: TRBJ2-2; cdr3_nt: TGTGCCAGCTCACCACCCGGGACAGTAACCGGGGAGCTGTTTTTT; cdr3_aa: CASSPPGTVTGELFF
clone_size: .; d_call: .; v_call: TRBV7-2; j_call: TRBJ2-7; cdr3_nt: TGTGCCAGCAGCTTAGCGGGGGCAGGGACCCGGTACGAGCAGTACTTC; cdr3_aa: CASSLAGAGTRYEQYF
clone_size: .; d_call: .; v_call: TRBV5-1; j_call: TRBJ2-5; cdr3_nt: TGCGCCAGCAGCTTGGCGCAGGGGCGGGAGACCCAGTACTTC; cdr3_aa: CASSLAQGRETQYF
clone_size: .; d_call: .; v_call: TRBV7-2; j_call: TRBJ2-1; cdr3_nt: TGTGCCAGCAGCTTAGCCACCAACGAAAATTACAATGAGCAGTTCTTC; cdr3_aa: CASSLATNENYNEQFF
clone_size: .; d_call: TRBD1; v_call: TRBV28; j_call: TRBJ1-1; cdr3_nt: TGTGCCAGCAACTTGCCGGGACAGGGGAGGACTGAAGCTTTCTTT; cdr3_aa: CASNLPGQGRTEAFF
clone_size: once; d_call: TRBD2; v_call: TRBV10-3; j_call: TRBJ2-1; cdr3_nt: TGTGCCATCAATCCCACCGGGACTAGCGTCAATGAGCAGTTCTTC; cdr3_aa: CAINPTGTSVNEQFF
clone_size: .; d_call: .; v_call: TRBV4-3; j_call: TRBJ2-4; cdr3_nt: TGCGCCAGCAGCCAAGATTCGGGGGACATTCAGTACTTC; cdr3_aa: CASSQDSGDIQYF
clone_size: once; d_call: .; v_call: TRBV27; j_call: TRBJ2-7; cdr3_nt: TGTGCCAGGCGGGTTGAGCAGTACTTC; cdr3_aa: CARRVEQYF
clone_size: once; d_call: .; v_call: TRBV9; j_call: TRBJ2-3; cdr3_nt: TGTGCCAGCAGCGTAGGGCTATCCACAGATACGCAGTATTTT; cdr3_aa: CASSVGLSTDTQYF
clone_size: .; d_call: .; v_call: TRBV5-1; j_call: TRBJ2-7; cdr3_nt: TGCGCCAGCAGCTTCGGCAGGGGTGACGAGCAGTACTTC; cdr3_aa: CASSFGRGDEQYF
clone_size: .; d_call: .; v_call: TRBV6-1; j_call: TRBJ2-7; cdr3_nt: TGTGCCAGCAGTGAAGCTCTAAGTGGGGGCTACGAGCAGTACTTC; cdr3_aa: CASSEALSGGYEQYF
clone_size: .; d_call: .; v_call: TRBV9; j_call: TRBJ1-4; cdr3_nt: TGTGCCAGCAGCCCATATATGGGGGAGGGGATTGAAAAACTGTTTTTT; cdr3_aa: CASSPYMGEGIEKLFF
clone_size: .; d_call: .; v_call: TRBV6-1; j_call: TRBJ1-2; cdr3_nt: TGTGCCAGCAGGCCCGGAGGCAGCGACTATGGCTACACCTTC; cdr3_aa: CASRPGGSDYGYTF
clone_size: .; d_call: TRBD2; v_call: TRBV28; j_call: TRBJ2-1; cdr3_nt: TGTGCCAGCAGTTTCTGGTCCAGCGGGAGTACCTACAATGAGCAGTTCTTC; cdr3_aa: CASSFWSSGSTYNEQFF
clone_size: .; d_call: TRBD1; v_call: TRBV6-1; j_call: TRBJ1-2; cdr3_nt: TGTGCCAGCAGTGGAGGACAGGGTAGCTATGGCTACACCTTC; cdr3_aa: CASSGGQGSYGYTF
clone_size: .; d_call: .; v_call: TRBV7-8; j_call: TRBJ1-4; cdr3_nt: TGTGCCAGCAGCTTAGTCGAGAAAAAACTGTTTTTT; cdr3_aa: CASSLVEKKLFF
clone_size: .; d_call: .; v_call: TRBV28; j_call: TRBJ2-1; cdr3_nt: TGTGCCAGCAGTCCGCTCCTGACTCGGGGAGTGGGGCAGTTCTTC; cdr3_aa: CASSPLLTRGVGQFF
clone_size: .; d_call: .; v_call: TRBV6-6; j_call: TRBJ1-3; cdr3_nt: TGTGCCAGCAGAACAGGCGACTCTGGAAACACCATATATTTT; cdr3_aa: CASRTGDSGNTIYF
clone_size: .; d_call: .; v_call: TRBV7-9; j_call: TRBJ2-2; cdr3_nt: TGCGCCAGCAGCCCGGGAGCCACCAACACCGGGGAGCTGTTTTTT; cdr3_aa: CASSPGATNTGELFF
clone_size: .; d_call: .; v_call: TRBV5-1; j_call: TRBJ1-5; cdr3_nt: TGCGCCAGCAGCCTGACGCCGGGAGGGGGTCAGCCCCAGCATTTT; cdr3_aa: CASSLTPGGGQPQHF
clone_size: .; d_call: TRBD1; v_call: TRBV4-3; j_call: TRBJ2-3; cdr3_nt: TGCGCCAGCAGCCAAGAATCCCACAGGGGCGACACAGATACGCAGTATTTT; cdr3_aa: CASSQESHRGDTDTQYF
clone_size: .; d_call: .; v_call: TRBV15; j_call: TRBJ1-4; cdr3_nt: TGTGCCACCAGCGGGGTACTCTGGGGGATGGAAAAACTGTTTTTT; cdr3_aa: CATSGVLWGMEKLFF
clone_size: .; d_call: .; v_call: TRBV6-1; j_call: TRBJ2-7; cdr3_nt: TGTGCCAGCAGTCTTAGCCGGTACGAGCAGTACTTC; cdr3_aa: CASSLSRYEQYF
clone_size: .; d_call: .; v_call: TRBV4-3; j_call: TRBJ2-1; cdr3_nt: TGCGCCAGCAGCCAAGCTCTGGCGGGGTCAAGCTCCTACAATGAGCAGTTCTTC; cdr3_aa: CASSQALAGSSSYNEQFF
clone_size: .; d_call: TRBD1; v_call: TRBV2; j_call: TRBJ2-3; cdr3_nt: TGTGCCAACGGGTTCCAGGGGGCAGATACGCAGTATTTT; cdr3_aa: CANGFQGADTQYF
clone_size: .; d_call: .; v_call: TRBV6-1; j_call: TRBJ1-2; cdr3_nt: TGTGCCAGCACCTTGGCTTTCAACTATGGCTACACCTTC; cdr3_aa: CASTLAFNYGYTF
clone_size: once; d_call: TRBD2; v_call: TRBV6-1; j_call: TRBJ2-1; cdr3_nt: TGTGCCAGCAGTGAAGTGGCCGGGGGGGGCTACAATGAGCAGTTCTTC; cdr3_aa: CASSEVAGGGYNEQFF
clone_size: .; d_call: TRBD1; v_call: TRBV6-1; j_call: TRBJ2-7; cdr3_nt: TGTGCCAGCAGTGAAGCGCTTAGGGACAGGGCCAGGGAGCAGTACTTC; cdr3_aa: CASSEALRDRAREQYF
clone_size: .; d_call: .; v_call: TRBV7-8; j_call: TRBJ2-5; cdr3_nt: TGTGCCAGCAGCTTAAGGTCTCCCCAAGAGACCCAGTACTTC; cdr3_aa: CASSLRSPQETQYF
clone_size: .; d_call: .; v_call: TRBV7-6; j_call: TRBJ2-7; cdr3_nt: TGTGCCAGCAGCTTAGAGCAGGGGCCCCGATACGAGCAGTACTTC; cdr3_aa: CASSLEQGPRYEQYF
clone_size: once; d_call: .; v_call: TRBV19; j_call: TRBJ2-3; cdr3_nt: TGTGCCAGTACCTCGGGGGCAGTGGGAGATACGCAGTATTTT; cdr3_aa: CASTSGAVGDTQYF
clone_size: .; d_call: .; v_call: TRBV19; j_call: TRBJ2-1; cdr3_nt: TGTGCCAGTAGTCGGGGGGCCGTCAACAATGAGCAGTTCTTC; cdr3_aa: CASSRGAVNNEQFF
clone_size: .; d_call: .; v_call: TRBV5-1; j_call: TRBJ1-2; cdr3_nt: TGCGCCAGCAGCTTGGTGGGAAATAACTATGGCTACACCTTC; cdr3_aa: CASSLVGNNYGYTF
clone_size: .; d_call: TRBD2; v_call: TRBV4-2; j_call: TRBJ2-7; cdr3_nt: TGTGCCAGCAGCCAAAAACGGACTAGAACCTACGAGCAGTACTTC; cdr3_aa: CASSQKRTRTYEQYF
clone_size: .; d_call: TRBD1; v_call: TRBV30; j_call: TRBJ1-5; cdr3_nt: TGTGTAAAAGGGGAGGGGTGGACAGGACAACACCCCCAGCATTTT; cdr3_aa: CVKGEGWTGQHPQHF
clone_size: medium-sized; d_call: .; v_call: TRBV11-2; j_call: TRBJ1-6; cdr3_nt: TGTGCCAGCACTCGGGCTGCGAATAATTCACCCCTCCACTTT; cdr3_aa: CASTRAANNSPLHF
clone_size: once; d_call: TRBD1; v_call: TRBV19; j_call: TRBJ2-6; cdr3_nt: TGTGCCAGTAGGCTGACAGGGGAAGTGTCTGGGGCCAACGTCCTGACTTTC; cdr3_aa: CASRLTGEVSGANVLTF
clone_size: .; d_call: TRBD1; v_call: TRBV4-2; j_call: TRBJ1-3; cdr3_nt: TGTGCCAGCAGCCAGCCCCCCGGACAGGGGACTGGAAACACCATATATTTT; cdr3_aa: CASSQPPGQGTGNTIYF
clone_size: .; d_call: .; v_call: TRBV7-3; j_call: TRBJ2-2; cdr3_nt: TGTGCCAGCAGCCCCTCCCCGGCGGCCACCGGGGAGCTGTTTTTT; cdr3_aa: CASSPSPAATGELFF
clone_size: .; d_call: .; v_call: TRBV4-2; j_call: TRBJ2-1; cdr3_nt: TGTGCCGGCAGCCAAGAGTTAACTAGAAATGAGCAGTTCTTC; cdr3_aa: CAGSQELTRNEQFF
clone_size: .; d_call: .; v_call: TRBV27; j_call: TRBJ2-7; cdr3_nt: TGTGCCAGCAGTTCCCGCGGGACACTGACCTACGAGCAGTACTTC; cdr3_aa: CASSSRGTLTYEQYF
clone_size: .; d_call: TRBD1; v_call: TRBV19; j_call: TRBJ1-1; cdr3_nt: TGTGCCAGTTTCCGGGACAGGGTGAACACTGAAGCTTTCTTT; cdr3_aa: CASFRDRVNTEAFF
clone_size: .; d_call: .; v_call: TRBV21-1; j_call: TRBJ2-5; cdr3_nt: TGTGCCAGCAGCAAAGGACGGCGGGTTGGGGAGACCCAGTACTTC; cdr3_aa: CASSKGRRVGETQYF
clone_size: .; d_call: TRBD1; v_call: TRBV6-1; j_call: TRBJ2-7; cdr3_nt: TGTGCCAGCAGTGAGGGACAGGGGGCTAGCGACGAGCAGTACTTC; cdr3_aa: CASSEGQGASDEQYF
clone_size: .; d_call: TRBD1; v_call: TRBV2; j_call: TRBJ2-7; cdr3_nt: TGTGCCAGCAGACCCGGGACAGGGGGCCGGCAGTACTTC; cdr3_aa: CASRPGTGGRQYF